A selection of T cell receptor beta chains follows, all from one sample in a study of blood T cells in healthy people across ages. MiXCR, run by TCRdb on the 5' RACE reads, gives a single entry per CDR3 protein. This table has over 950,000 distinct CDR3 sequences, roughly 47% appearing once. Sequencing used blood. The receptor source for this set is an older woman in good health. Both conserved end residues are trimmed from each CDR3.

TRBV11-2 ASSLLIGGLYEQY
TRBV28 ASSPRRDGQPQH
TRBV20-1 SARDLWQGTYEQY
TRBV5-6 ASSLVTSEQY
TRBV5-1 ASSFWAPGELF
TRBV5-6 ASSPRTRFHEQF
TRBV20-1 SAPGLAGNEQF
TRBV6-2/TRBV6-3 ASSSAGNNQPQH
TRBV6-5 ASSRQGGDGRGTQY
TRBV20-1 SATPRGTQY
TRBV7-9 ASSLEGTSGRKGQY
TRBV15 ATSGTSGTSTDTQY
TRBV2 ASSEPPPRGTDTRY
TRBV7-2 ASSRSRGQDEQF
TRBV6-2/TRBV6-3 ASRQPGWEKETQY
TRBV7-2 ASSFIAGEFNEQF